This TCR beta chain came from a study of blood T cell repertoires in COVID-19. Using immunoSEQ multiplex PCR, the repertoire was profiled, and TCRdb retains in-frame clones only, with some absent. The repertoire holds about 69,000 clones, approximately 83% seen once, with 16% in the top ten. The germline V gene has CDR1 ENHRY and CDR2 SYGVKD. CDR3 length: 12 residues. Trimming left V 2 bases short and J 11 bases short, with 10 bases between. J is TRBJ2-1 and V is TRBV10-3, with a weak D call TRBD1 (5 bases). Sample: peripheral blood. The sequence came from a middle-aged man with COVID-19, enrolled during active disease. The CDR3 sequence: CAISEIQGQQFF. The CDR3 DNA follows: TGTGCCATCAGTGAGATCCAGGGTCAGCAGTTCTTC.